The 15 T cell receptor beta chains in this list originate from one sample, sequenced in a study of Ad26.COV2.S vaccination and SARS-CoV-2 variants. The protocol was immunoSEQ multiplex PCR, while the TCRdb copy is restricted to in-frame clones and leaves out a portion. There are 300,000 to 500,000 clones in the sample; approximately 91% occur only once, and around 3.4% lies in the top ten. Documented treatment: some 20 received Ad26.COV2.S at low or high dose, single or two shots; 5 received placebo; per-sample allocation not given. Specimens were obtained on day 63 following the first vaccine or placebo injection. The input for sequencing was peripheral blood, taken in a trial of Ad26.COV2.S vaccine versus placebo. The receptors come from a person aged 18-65 years who received the Ad26.COV2.S COVID-19 vaccine or a placebo.

This chain connects TRBV2 to TRBJ2-1; tentatively, D is TRBD2 (5 bases). Germline V gene lookup returns CDR1 SNHLY and CDR2 FYNNEI. This CDR3 is 12 amino acids long. V was trimmed by 5 bases and J by 6 bases, leaving 8 bases between them. The CDR3 coding sequence is TGTGCCAGCAGTCCCGAGGGCAATGAGCAGTTCTTC. As protein: CASSPEGNEQFF.

The chain recombines TRBV6-5 with TRBJ1-4; 7 bases are a match to TRBD1. The CDR3 extends over 14 amino acids. J lost 4 bases, V lost 4 bases, and 3 bases had no gene match. Germline-derived CDR1 and CDR2 are MNHEY and SVGAGI. The CDR3 region has the DNA TGTGCCAGCAGTTCAGGGGGTAATAATGAAAAACTGTTTTTT. This sequence encodes CASSSGGNNEKLFF.

This chain joins TRBV6-1 and TRBJ2-5; D might be TRBD1 (5 bases). Trimming cost V 3 bases and J 5 bases, with 16 bases left between them. The CDR3 is 15 amino acids. Germline CDR1 is MNHNS and CDR2 is SASEGT. CDR3 sequence: CASSDTPGLVETQYF. DNA for the CDR3: TGTGCCAGCAGTGACACCCCAGGGTTGGTGGAGACCCAGTACTTC.

The chain joins TRBV18 to TRBJ2-1; 9 bases are a match to TRBD1. In germline, CDR1 is KGHSH, CDR2 LQKENI. This CDR3 comprises 16 residues. The V segment lost 2 bases and the J segment 9 bases; nucleotides outside the gene matches: 11. The CDR3, as DNA: TGTGCCAGCTCACCATTCGGACAGGGGCCGCGGGGTGAGCAGTTCTTC. This sequence encodes CASSPFGQGPRGEQFF.

V and J are TRBV5-1 and TRBJ1-1; D is perhaps TRBD1 (5 bases). Deletions cut 2 bases from V and 4 bases from J, with 15 bases between. The CDR3 runs 15 residues. Germline V lookup: CDR1 SGHRS, CDR2 YFSETQ. DNA for the CDR3: TGCGCCAGCAGCTTTCGGGGGGAAGATAGCACTGAAGCTTTCTTT. Translating gives CASSFRGEDSTEAFF.

V and J are TRBV5-1 and TRBJ2-2, with a possible D match to TRBD1 (6 bases). The length of the CDR3 is 14 residues. V lost 1 base, J lost 4 bases, and 8 bases lay in between. Germline CDR1 is SGHRS and CDR2 is YFSETQ. CDR3 loop: CASSLTGPTGELFF. CDR3 nucleotide sequence: TGCGCCAGCAGCTTGACAGGGCCCACCGGGGAGCTGTTTTTT.

V is TRBV15 and J is TRBJ2-1, with a tentative D call TRBD2 (5 bases). Per the germline V gene, CDR1 is LNHNV and CDR2 is YYDKDF (reference sequence). CDR3 size: 20 residues. The V end lost 0 bases, the J end lost 4 bases, and 25 bases lay between the germline ends. As DNA, the CDR3 is TGTGCCACCAGCAGAGAAAACCGCTGGCGAAAGCTGACGGGGTACAATGAGCAGTTCTTC. Its protein product is CATSRENRWRKLTGYNEQFF.

Notes on this clone: The sample holds other DNA sequences that translate to the same CDR3. The V gene is TRBV5-1, the J gene TRBJ2-7; TRBD2 aligns across 9 bases. The CDR3 extends over 14 amino acids. The J segment lost 2 bases and the V segment lost 4 bases, leaving 4 bases of the junction unmatched. Germline CDR1 SGHRS, CDR2 YFSETQ. CDR3 sequence reads: CASSLSGGTYEQYF. The CDR3 DNA is TGCGCCAGCAGCCTGAGCGGGGGGACCTACGAGCAGTACTTC.

The chain carries TRBV22-1 and TRBJ2-7; no DNA check was done on the table's D call, TRBD2. TRBV22-1 is marked as a pseudogene. This CDR3 has 15 amino acids. Here the CDR3 reads CPGIPGGTSSYEQYF. CDR3 nucleotide sequence: TGTCCTGGGATCCCAGGGGGGACTAGCTCCTACGAGCAGTACTTC.

This clone was picked up one time. This rearrangement joins TRBV9 to TRBJ2-5; 7 positions agree with TRBD2. V lost 0 bases and J lost 7; bases outside the gene matches: 6. The germline V gene encodes CDR1 SGDLS and CDR2 YYNGEE. CDR3 length equals 14 residues. This chain's CDR3 is CASSVEAGVGTQYF. CDR3 nucleotide sequence: TGTGCCAGCAGCGTAGAGGCGGGGGTTGGGACCCAGTACTTC.

This rearrangement joins TRBV19 to TRBJ1-3, with D perhaps TRBD1 (5 bases). Germline V CDR1 and CDR2: LNHDA, SQIVND (reference sequence). Trimming shortened V by 4 bases and J by 0 bases, and 13 bases separated the two germline ends. CDR3 length equals 16 residues. The chain's CDR3 is CASSTGNQDSGNTIYF. For the CDR3, the DNA is TGTGCCAGTAGTACAGGGAACCAGGACTCTGGAAACACCATATATTTT.

This chain joins TRBV5-5 and TRBJ1-4, with 7 bases matching TRBD1. Unmatched junction bases numbered 6, after V lost 0 bases and J lost 4 bases. Germline loops: CDR1 SGHKS, CDR2 YYEKEE (reference sequence). The CDR3 is made up of 16 amino acids. CDR3 nucleotide sequence: TGTGCCAGCAGCTTGGTGCCGACAGGGATTAATGAAAAACTGTTTTTT. This gives the protein CASSLVPTGINEKLFF.

The chain links TRBV5-6 to TRBJ1-6, with D possibly matching TRBD1 (5 bases). V lost 0 bases to trimming and J lost 7 bases, with 11 bases between them. CDR3 size: 15 residues. CDR1 and CDR2 from the germline V gene are SGHDT and YYEEEE. CDR3 amino acids: CASSLVGVPNSPLHF. CDR3 DNA: TGTGCCAGCAGCTTGGTAGGGGTTCCAAATTCACCCCTCCACTTT.

The CDR3: CAISESLGTNEKLFF. The CDR3 DNA reads as TGTGCCATCAGTGAAAGTTTAGGAACTAATGAAAAACTGTTTTTT. This chain connects TRBV10-3 to TRBJ1-4; no reliable D call. Trimming left V 3 bases short and J 1 base short, with 9 bases between. CDR3 length equals 15 residues. Per the germline V gene, CDR1 is ENHRY and CDR2 is SYGVKD.

The genes are TRBV5-5 and TRBJ1-4, with 11 bases identical to TRBD1. The CDR3 extends over 14 amino acids. The V and J ends lost 4 bases and 7 bases, in that order; junction bases with no gene match: 3. Germline CDR1 and CDR2: SGHKS and YYEKEE (reference sequence). As DNA, the CDR3 is TGTGCCAGCAGCCGGACAGGGGGCCTTGAAAAACTGTTTTTT. As protein: CASSRTGGLEKLFF. Combining the CDR3 with reference TRBV5-5 and TRBJ1-4 gives the whole variable domain DAGVTQSPTHLIKTRGQQVTLRCSPISGHKSVSWYQQVLGQGPQFIFQYYEKEERGRGNFPDRFSARQFPNYSSELNVNALLLGDSALYLCASSRTGGLEKLFFGSGTQLSVL.